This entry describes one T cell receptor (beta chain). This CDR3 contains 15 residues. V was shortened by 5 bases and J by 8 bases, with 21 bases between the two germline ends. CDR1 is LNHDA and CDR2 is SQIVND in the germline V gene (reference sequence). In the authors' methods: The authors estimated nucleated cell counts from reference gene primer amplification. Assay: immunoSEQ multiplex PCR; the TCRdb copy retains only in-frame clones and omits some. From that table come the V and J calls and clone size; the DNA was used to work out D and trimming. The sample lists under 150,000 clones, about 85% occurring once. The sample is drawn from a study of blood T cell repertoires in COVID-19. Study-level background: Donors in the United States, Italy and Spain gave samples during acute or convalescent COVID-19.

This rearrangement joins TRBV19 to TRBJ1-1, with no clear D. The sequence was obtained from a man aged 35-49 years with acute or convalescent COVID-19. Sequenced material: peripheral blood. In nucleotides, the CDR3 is TGTGCCAGTAGTCCGCGTCGGGAGTCGGTTCGAGAAGCTTTCTTT. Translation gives CASSPRRESVREAFF.